These 23 T cell receptor beta chains share one sample of origin, sequenced in a study of identifying expanded T cells in peripheral blood. Profiled with immunoSEQ multiplex PCR; TCRdb holds only in-frame clones, not every one. The table records 60,000 to 70,000 clones, more than 70% of them present only once. The specimen was blood. The receptors come from a person aged 18-70 years in good health.

V usage is TRBV19 and J usage is TRBJ2-1; D gene uncertain. V dropped 0 bases and J dropped 7 bases, with 10 bases sitting between them. CDR1 is LNHDA and CDR2 is SQIVND in the germline V gene (reference sequence). The CDR3 spans 14 residues. Here the CDR3 DNA reads TGTGCCAGTAGTATAGACGCACTCGTGAATGAGCAGTTCTTC. Translating it yields CASSIDALVNEQFF.

This rearrangement joins TRBV28 to TRBJ2-7; D gene unclear. The V end was cut by 4 bases, the J end by 9 bases, with 13 bases between. The germline CDR1 and CDR2 sequences are MDHEN and SYDVKM. This CDR3 region has 12 residues. In nucleotides, the CDR3 is TGTGCCAGCAGTTACGGACGGCAGTGGCAGTACTTC. This sequence encodes CASSYGRQWQYF.

The V and J genes are TRBV27 and TRBJ2-2, with TRBD2 matching 7 bases. Trimming removed 2 bases from V and 3 bases from J; junction bases left unmatched: 3. Germline V gene lookup returns CDR1 MNHEY and CDR2 SMNVEV (reference sequence). The CDR3 spans 15 residues. The CDR3: CASSLRGVDTGELFF. CDR3 bases: TGTGCCAGCAGTTTACGGGGGGTTGACACCGGGGAGCTGTTTTTT.

This clone is medium-sized. CDR3 DNA sequence: TGTGCCAGCAGCTTAGCGCCGGGTTTCCACGAGCAGTACTTC. Encoded protein: CASSLAPGFHEQYF. This sequence joins TRBV7-6 and TRBJ2-7; D is unclear. The CDR3 extends over 14 amino acids. Trimming took off 0 bases at V and 5 bases at J, with 11 bases between the two ends. Germline CDR1 and CDR2: SGHVS and FNYEAQ.

The chain is built from TRBV4-2 and TRBJ1-4, with 9 bases that match TRBD1. The CDR3 is 18 residues long. Germline trimming cut 4 bases from V and 8 bases from J; bases unmatched to any gene: 17. The germline gives CDR1 LGHNA, CDR2 YNFKEQ. The DNA for the CDR3 is TGTGCCAGCAGCCGCGGAGAGACCGGGACAGGGTTCAACGAAAAACTGTTTTTT. Its protein is CASSRGETGTGFNEKLFF.

The chain carries TRBV6-1 and TRBJ2-1; 12 bases are a match to TRBD2. In germline, CDR1 is MNHNS, CDR2 SASEGT. The length of the CDR3 is 15 residues. The V and J ends lost 6 bases and 7 bases, in that order; junction bases with no gene match: 7. CDR3 sequence: CASSPGTSGSNEQFF. The CDR3, as DNA: TGTGCCAGCAGCCCCGGGACTAGCGGGTCAAATGAGCAGTTCTTC.

The chain carries TRBV10-1 and TRBJ2-5; D is uncertain. Germline CDR1 is WNHNN and CDR2 is SYGVQD (reference sequence). This CDR3 region has 14 residues. Trimming took off 0 bases at V and 5 bases at J, with 10 bases between the two ends. The CDR3 reads CASSESWEGETQYF. CDR3 nucleotide sequence: TGCGCCAGCAGTGAGTCCTGGGAAGGGGAGACCCAGTACTTC.

The chain links TRBV7-2 to TRBJ2-1; 8 nucleotides line up with TRBD1. Germline CDR1 SGHTA, CDR2 FQGNSA. The junction had 2 bases not matched to a gene; V was cut back by 4 bases and J by 9 bases. This CDR3 spans 12 amino acids. The CDR3 DNA is TGTGCCAGCAGCTCACAGGGGGTTGAGCAGTTCTTC. Translating gives CASSSQGVEQFF.

The chain joins TRBV28 to TRBJ1-3; TRBD1 is a possible D gene (6 bases). In germline, CDR1 is MDHEN, CDR2 SYDVKM. The CDR3 contains 15 residues. Trimming left V 5 bases short and J 11 bases short, with 22 bases between. The CDR3 reads CASSQFRGFTSAIYF. The CDR3 nucleotides are TGTGCCAGCAGTCAATTCAGGGGTTTCACAAGCGCCATATATTTT.

The rearrangement uses TRBV10-2 and TRBJ1-6; TRBD1 aligns across 8 bases. J lost 9 bases, V lost 6 bases, and 7 bases had no gene match. Per germline, CDR1 WSHSY and CDR2 SAAADI. The CDR3 is made up of 14 amino acids. Here the CDR3 DNA reads TGCGCCAGCAGCCTGACAGGGGAAGGTTCACCCCTCCACTTT. Its translation is CASSLTGEGSPLHF.

This chain uses TRBV9 with TRBJ1-1; the match to TRBD1 covers 7 bases. The ends lost 4 bases at V and 1 base at J; junction bases unmatched: 4. Germline lookup yields CDR1 SGDLS and CDR2 YYNGEE. This CDR3 is built from 14 residues. The CDR3 sequence is CASSFRDRNTEAFF. Here the CDR3 DNA reads TGTGCCAGCAGCTTCCGGGACAGGAACACTGAAGCTTTCTTT.

The chain links TRBV7-2 to TRBJ1-1; D might be TRBD1 (5 bases). Trimming removed 6 bases at V and 10 bases at J, with 15 bases between. The CDR3 has 12 residues. The germline V gene has CDR1 SGHTA and CDR2 FQGNSA. The CDR3 DNA follows: TGTGCCAGCAGTTGGGGCCGTGGGGCAGCTTTCTTT. Protein product: CASSWGRGAAFF. Combining the CDR3 with reference TRBV7-2 and TRBJ1-1 gives the whole variable domain GAGVSQSPSNKVTEKGKDVELRCDPISGHTALYWYRQSLGQGLEFLIYFQGNSAPDKSGLPSDRFSAERTGGSVSTLTIQRTQQEDSAVYLCASSWGRGAAFFGQGTRLTVV.

V and J are TRBV4-2 and TRBJ2-7; TRBD1 might be the D (5 bases). This CDR3 spans 18 amino acids. V lost 1 base to trimming and J lost 2 bases, with 21 bases between them. Germline CDR1 reads LGHNA; CDR2 reads YNFKEQ. The CDR3 sequence is CASSQVVGGQGSTYEQYF. For the CDR3, the DNA is TGTGCCAGCAGCCAAGTAGTCGGTGGGCAGGGCTCGACCTACGAGCAGTACTTC.

As regards this clone: Distinct nucleotide sequences in the sample also encode this CDR3. The gene calls are TRBV7-9 and TRBJ1-2, with a weak D call TRBD1 (6 bases). The CDR3 has 12 amino acids. Germline CDR1 and CDR2: SEHNR and FQNEAQ (reference sequence). V was clipped by 3 bases and J by 7 bases, with 9 bases between them. The CDR3 sequence: CASSFNRAGYTF. The CDR3 DNA reads TGTGCCAGCAGCTTTAACAGGGCTGGCTACACCTTC.

This clone came up once. This chain connects TRBV5-4 to TRBJ2-5; D might be TRBD1 (6 bases). The CDR3 has 14 residues. The V and J ends lost 4 bases and 5 bases respectively, with 15 bases between them. The V gene's germline CDR1 is SGHNT and CDR2 YYREEE (reference sequence). The CDR3 region is CASSGEGVGETQYF. The CDR3 bases are TGTGCCAGCAGCGGCGAGGGGGTTGGGGAGACCCAGTACTTC.

With regard to this clone: The junction and the germline gene differ at one end; a read error may be behind it. The chain recombines TRBV5-8 with TRBJ1-2; D perhaps matches TRBD1 (5 bases). The CDR3 has 12 residues. Germline values: CDR1 SGHTS, CDR2 YDEGEE. This CDR3 reads CASSSPGGIFAF. CDR3 DNA sequence: TGTGCCAGCAGCTCCCCCGGGGGGATTTTTGCCTTC.

This clone occurred a few times. The chain recombines TRBV15 with TRBJ1-2; D not certain. Germline V lookup: CDR1 LNHNV, CDR2 YYDKDF (reference sequence). This CDR3 is 14 amino acids long. V lost 0 bases and J lost 3, with 8 bases in between. This chain's CDR3 is CATSREGFHYGYTF. The DNA of the CDR3 is TGTGCCACCAGCAGAGAAGGGTTTCACTATGGCTACACCTTC. Supplemented by reference TRBV15 and TRBJ1-2, the full variable domain reads DAMVIQNPRYQVTQFGKPVTLSCSQTLNHNVMYWYQQKSSQAPKLLFHYYDKDFNNEADTPDNFQSRRPNTSFCFLDIRSPGLGDTAMYLCATSREGFHYGYTFGSGTRLTVV.

This chain joins TRBV6-5 and TRBJ1-2; the match to TRBD1 covers 8 bases. Germline V gene data show CDR1 as MNHEY and CDR2 as SVGAGI. The CDR3 covers 16 residues. The V segment lost 0 bases and the J segment 7 bases; nucleotides outside the gene matches: 10. The CDR3 bases are TGTGCCAGCAGTTACTCGACAAGGACAGGGCGCGCTGGCTACACCTTC. It is translated as CASSYSTRTGRAGYTF.

The V gene is TRBV19, the J gene TRBJ1-2; D is perhaps TRBD1 (5 bases). The V gene lost 5 bases and the J gene lost 8 bases, with 15 bases spanning the gap. Germline V CDR1 and CDR2: LNHDA, SQIVND (reference sequence). This CDR3 contains 13 residues. CDR3 amino acids: CASSLAKGRGYTF. The CDR3 nucleotides read TGTGCCAGTAGTCTAGCCAAGGGGCGCGGCTACACCTTC.

This rearrangement joins TRBV19 to TRBJ2-7; 7 bases agree with TRBD2. The germline V gene has CDR1 LNHDA and CDR2 SQIVND (reference sequence). V trimming: 6 bases; J trimming: 3 bases; junction bases outside the gene matches: 8. The length of the CDR3 is 14 residues. CDR3 residues: CASSPTGGFYEQYF. The CDR3 region has the DNA TGTGCCAGTAGCCCCACGGGGGGTTTCTACGAGCAGTACTTC.

This clone was picked up one time. The chain employs TRBV30 and TRBJ2-2, with TRBD2 identical over 7 bases. CDR1 and CDR2 (germline): GTSNPN, SVGIG (reference sequence). CDR3 length: 14 amino acids. Trimming cost V 2 bases and J 3 bases; bases outside gene matches: 3. This chain's CDR3 is CAWSTLADTGELFF. In DNA, the CDR3 is TGTGCCTGGAGTACCCTAGCGGACACCGGGGAGCTGTTTTTT. The whole variable domain, filled in from reference TRBV30 and TRBJ2-2, reads SQTIHQWPATLVQPVGSPLSLECTVEGTSNPNLYWYRQAAGRGLQLLFYSVGIGQISSEVPQNLSASRPQDRQFILSSKKLLLSDSGFYLCAWSTLADTGELFFGEGSRLTVL.

This clone was seen once. The chain uses TRBV6-1 and TRBJ1-1; D is unclear. Trimming took off 1 base at V and 3 bases at J, with 12 bases between the two ends. Germline CDR1 and CDR2: MNHNS and SASEGT. The CDR3 length is 15 residues. The CDR3 nucleotides are TGTGCCAGCAGTGAAGTCTGGGGAATGTACACTGAAGCTTTCTTT. Encoded protein: CASSEVWGMYTEAFF.

J is TRBJ2-6 and V is TRBV19; weak D call: TRBD1 (5 bases). Trimming shortened V by 10 bases and J by 2 bases, and 18 bases separated the two germline ends. Germline-derived CDR1 and CDR2 are LNHDA and SQIVND (reference sequence). The CDR3 sequence is 16 residues long. The CDR3 spells CATKASGIAGANVLTF. Here the CDR3 DNA reads TGTGCCACCAAGGCCTCAGGGATAGCTGGGGCCAACGTCCTGACTTTC. Drawing the rest from reference TRBV19 and TRBJ2-6, the complete variable domain is DGGITQSPKYLFRKEGQNVTLSCEQNLNHDAMYWYRQDPGQGLRLIYYSQIVNDFQKGDIAEGYSVSREKKESFPLTVTSAQKNPTAFYLCATKASGIAGANVLTFGAGSRLTVL.